The source of this T cell receptor (beta chain) is a study of T cell repertoires and HLA-DP antigens. The germline V gene has CDR1 KGHSH and CDR2 LQKENI. V lost 2 bases and J lost 9; bases outside the gene matches: 19. This CDR3 comprises 18 residues. The assay was immunoSEQ multiplex PCR, and TCRdb's table has in-frame clones only and misses some. The top ten hold approximately 0.25% of the sample, which has about 110,000 clones, 90% to 95% seen once. Worth noting for this clone: What it binds is not known.

The V call is TRBV18, the J call TRBJ1-5; TRBD1 agrees at 7 bases. The receptor comes from a woman aged 18-29 years in good health and CMV-seronegative. Sample: CD4+ T cells from PBMCs. The CDR3, as DNA: TGTGCCAGCTCACCAGCGGCAGGGGGTGCCGTTGACATGGGGCCCCAGCATTTT. Translated, it gives CASSPAAGGAVDMGPQHF.